This TCR beta chain was captured by sequencing in a study of blood T cell repertoires in COVID-19. Study at large: The United States, Italy and Spain provided the acute and convalescent COVID-19 samples. Sources were T cells, B-cell-depleted T cells, or PBMCs; the material itself was cDNA or gDNA.

Under the authors' procedure: Nucleated cell number was recorded as an estimate derived from reference gene primer amplification. TCRdb's copy holds only in-frame clones and misses some; the assay was immunoSEQ multiplex PCR. The V and J calls and clone size are taken from that table; D and trimming were inferred from the DNA. In the table there are under 150,000 clones, around 88% of which are singletons. V lost 3 bases and J lost 5; bases outside the gene matches: 4. CDR1 and CDR2 (germline): LNHDA, SQIVND (reference sequence). This CDR3 comprises 15 residues. Sequencing was carried out using peripheral blood. The chain has TRBV19 and TRBJ2-2; 9 nucleotides agree with TRBD2. This receptor was identified in a human donor in a cohort sampled during active COVID-19. CDR3 protein: CASSIQRGVTGELFF. The CDR3 bases are TGTGCCAGTAGTATCCAGCGGGGGGTTACCGGGGAGCTGTTTTTT.